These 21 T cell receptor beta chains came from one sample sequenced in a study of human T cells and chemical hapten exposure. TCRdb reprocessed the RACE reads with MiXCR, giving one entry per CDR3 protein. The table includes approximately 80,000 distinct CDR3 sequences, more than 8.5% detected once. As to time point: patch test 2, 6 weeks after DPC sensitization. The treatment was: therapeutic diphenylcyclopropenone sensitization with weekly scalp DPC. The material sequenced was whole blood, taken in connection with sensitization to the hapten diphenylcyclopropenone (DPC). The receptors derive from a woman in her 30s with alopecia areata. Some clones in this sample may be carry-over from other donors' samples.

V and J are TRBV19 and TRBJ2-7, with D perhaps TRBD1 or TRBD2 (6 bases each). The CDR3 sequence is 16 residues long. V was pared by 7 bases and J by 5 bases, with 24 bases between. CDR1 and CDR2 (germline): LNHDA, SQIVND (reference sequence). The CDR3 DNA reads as TGTGCCAGTAAAGATCGGGGGCAGGTGGGCAGGGACGAGCAGTACTTC. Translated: CASKDRGQVGRDEQYF.

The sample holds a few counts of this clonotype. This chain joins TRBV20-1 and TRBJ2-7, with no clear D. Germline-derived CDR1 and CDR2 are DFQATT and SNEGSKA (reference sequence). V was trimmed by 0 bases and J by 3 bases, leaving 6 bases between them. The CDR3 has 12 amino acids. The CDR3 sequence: CSARDLGYEQYF. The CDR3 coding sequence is TGCAGTGCTAGAGATCTGGGCTACGAGCAGTACTTC.

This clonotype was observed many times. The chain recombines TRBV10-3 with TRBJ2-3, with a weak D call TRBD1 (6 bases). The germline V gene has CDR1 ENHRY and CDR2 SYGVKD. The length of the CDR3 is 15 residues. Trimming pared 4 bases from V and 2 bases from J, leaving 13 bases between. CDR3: CAISARQANTDTQYF. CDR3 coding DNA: TGTGCCATCAGTGCGAGACAGGCCAACACAGATACGCAGTATTTT.

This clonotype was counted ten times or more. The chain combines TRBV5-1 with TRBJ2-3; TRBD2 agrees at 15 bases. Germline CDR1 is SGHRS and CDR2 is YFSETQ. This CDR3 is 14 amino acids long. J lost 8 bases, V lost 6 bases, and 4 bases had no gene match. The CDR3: CASTPGLAGGTQYF. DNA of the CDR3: TGCGCCAGCACCCCGGGACTAGCGGGGGGTACGCAGTATTTT.

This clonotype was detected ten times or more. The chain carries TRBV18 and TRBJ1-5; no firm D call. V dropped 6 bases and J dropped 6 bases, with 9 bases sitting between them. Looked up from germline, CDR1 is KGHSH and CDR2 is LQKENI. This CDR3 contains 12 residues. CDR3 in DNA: TGTGCCAGCTCCCCTGGCGGTCAGCCCCAGCATTTT. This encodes CASSPGGQPQHF.

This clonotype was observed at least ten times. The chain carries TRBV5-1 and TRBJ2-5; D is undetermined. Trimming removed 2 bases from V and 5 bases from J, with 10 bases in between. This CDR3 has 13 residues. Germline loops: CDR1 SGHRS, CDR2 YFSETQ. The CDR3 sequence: CASSFTAKETQYF. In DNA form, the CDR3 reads TGCGCCAGCAGCTTTACAGCGAAGGAGACCCAGTACTTC.

CDR3 loop: CASSLVRVAGFFTDTQYF. CDR3 DNA sequence: TGTGCCAGCAGCTTAGTTAGGGTAGCGGGGTTTTTCACAGATACGCAGTATTTT. The chain recombines TRBV11-3 with TRBJ2-3; 8 bases fit TRBD2. Germline values: CDR1 SGHNT, CDR2 YENEEA. The CDR3 is 18 amino acids. Unmatched junction bases numbered 11, after V lost 1 base and J lost 2 bases.

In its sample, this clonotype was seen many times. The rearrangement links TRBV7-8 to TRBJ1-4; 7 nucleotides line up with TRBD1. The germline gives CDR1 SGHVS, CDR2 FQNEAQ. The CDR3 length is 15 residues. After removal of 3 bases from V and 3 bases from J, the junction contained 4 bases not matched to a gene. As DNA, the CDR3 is TGTGCCAGCAGCTTCGACAGGGCGTCTAATGAAAAACTGTTTTTT. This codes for CASSFDRASNEKLFF. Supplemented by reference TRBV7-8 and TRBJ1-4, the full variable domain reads GAGVSQSPRYKVAKRGQDVALRCDPISGHVSLFWYQQALGQGPEFLTYFQNEAQLDKSGLPSDRFFAERPEGSVSTLKIQRTQQEDSAVYLCASSFDRASNEKLFFGSGTQLSVL.

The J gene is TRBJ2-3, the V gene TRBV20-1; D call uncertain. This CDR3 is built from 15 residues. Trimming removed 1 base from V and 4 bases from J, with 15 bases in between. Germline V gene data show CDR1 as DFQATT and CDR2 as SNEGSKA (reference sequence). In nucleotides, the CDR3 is TGCAGTGCTAGAGCGTATTTTTTAGGGTCAGATACGCAGTATTTT. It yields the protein CSARAYFLGSDTQYF.

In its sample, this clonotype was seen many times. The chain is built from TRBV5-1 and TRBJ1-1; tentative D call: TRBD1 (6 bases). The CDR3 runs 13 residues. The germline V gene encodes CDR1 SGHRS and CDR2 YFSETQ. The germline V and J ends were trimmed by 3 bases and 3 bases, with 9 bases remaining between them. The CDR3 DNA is TGCGCCAGCAGCTCATCAGGGGACACTGAAGCTTTCTTT. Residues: CASSSSGDTEAFF.

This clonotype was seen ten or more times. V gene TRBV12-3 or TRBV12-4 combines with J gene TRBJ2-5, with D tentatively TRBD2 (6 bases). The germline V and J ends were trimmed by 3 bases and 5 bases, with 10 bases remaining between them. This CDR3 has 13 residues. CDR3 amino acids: CASSFGGEETQYF. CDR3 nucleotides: TGTGCCAGCAGTTTCGGCGGGGAGGAGACCCAGTACTTC.

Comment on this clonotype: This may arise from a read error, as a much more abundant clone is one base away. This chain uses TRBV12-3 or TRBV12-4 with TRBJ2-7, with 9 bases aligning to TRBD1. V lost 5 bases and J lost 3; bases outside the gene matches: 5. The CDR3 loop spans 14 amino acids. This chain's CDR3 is CASSPTGGSYEQYF. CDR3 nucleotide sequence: TGTGCCAGCAGTCCAACAGGGGGCAGCTACGAGCAGTACTTC.

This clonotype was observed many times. CDR3 coding DNA: TGTGCCAGCAGCCCGGGGGGCTCCTACGAGCAGTACTTC. It codes for CASSPGGSYEQYF. The V gene is TRBV28, the J gene TRBJ2-7; TRBD2 matches 7 bases. This CDR3 comprises 13 residues. J gave up 0 bases and V 6 bases, and 2 bases lay outside the gene matches. CDR1 and CDR2 from the germline V gene are MDHEN and SYDVKM.

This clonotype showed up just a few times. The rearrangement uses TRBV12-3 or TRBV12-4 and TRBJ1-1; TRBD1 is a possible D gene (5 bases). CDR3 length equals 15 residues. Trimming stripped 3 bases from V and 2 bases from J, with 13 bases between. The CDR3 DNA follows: TGTGCCAGCAGTTTCGGGCCCGGGGGTAACACTGAAGCTTTCTTT. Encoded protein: CASSFGPGGNTEAFF.

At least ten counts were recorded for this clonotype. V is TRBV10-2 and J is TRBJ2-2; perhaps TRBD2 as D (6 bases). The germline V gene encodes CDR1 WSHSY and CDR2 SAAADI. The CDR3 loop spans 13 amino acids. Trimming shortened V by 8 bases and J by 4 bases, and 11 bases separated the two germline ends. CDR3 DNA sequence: TGCGCCAGCTGCTGGGACTTCACCGGGGAGCTGTTTTTT. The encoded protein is CASCWDFTGELFF.

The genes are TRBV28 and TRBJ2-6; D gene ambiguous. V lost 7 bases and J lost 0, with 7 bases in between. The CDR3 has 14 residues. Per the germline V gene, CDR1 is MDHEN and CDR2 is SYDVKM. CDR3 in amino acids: CASTRSSGANVLTF. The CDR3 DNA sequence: TGTGCCAGCACACGGAGCTCTGGGGCCAACGTCCTGACTTTC.

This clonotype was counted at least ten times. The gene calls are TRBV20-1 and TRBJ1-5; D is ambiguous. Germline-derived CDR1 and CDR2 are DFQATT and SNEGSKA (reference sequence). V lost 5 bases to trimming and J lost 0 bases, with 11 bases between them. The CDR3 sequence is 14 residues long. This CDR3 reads CSAYKRDSNQPQHF. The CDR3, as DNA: TGCAGTGCTTACAAAAGGGATAGCAATCAGCCCCAGCATTTT.

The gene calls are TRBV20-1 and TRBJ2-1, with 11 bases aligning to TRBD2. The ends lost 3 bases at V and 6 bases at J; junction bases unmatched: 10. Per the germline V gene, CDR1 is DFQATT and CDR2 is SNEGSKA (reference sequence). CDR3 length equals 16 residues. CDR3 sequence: CSASLAGGPPVNEQFF. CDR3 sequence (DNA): TGCAGTGCTAGCCTAGCGGGGGGCCCCCCGGTCAATGAGCAGTTCTTC.

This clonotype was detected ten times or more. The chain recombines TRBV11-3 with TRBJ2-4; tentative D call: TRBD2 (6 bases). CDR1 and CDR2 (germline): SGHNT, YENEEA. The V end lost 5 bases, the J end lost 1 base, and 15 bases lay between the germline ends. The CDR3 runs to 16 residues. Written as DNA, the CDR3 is TGTGCCAGCAGCCCTGGAGGGATGGGGGCCAAAAACATTCAGTACTTC. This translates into CASSPGGMGAKNIQYF.

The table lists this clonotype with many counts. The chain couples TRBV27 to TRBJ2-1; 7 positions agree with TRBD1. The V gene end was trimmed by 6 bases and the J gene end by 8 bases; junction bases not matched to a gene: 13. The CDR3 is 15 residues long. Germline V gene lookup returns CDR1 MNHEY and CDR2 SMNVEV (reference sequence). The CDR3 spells CASSPTGQREDEQFF. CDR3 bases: TGTGCCAGCAGCCCGACGGGACAGAGAGAGGATGAGCAGTTCTTC.

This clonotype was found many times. The CDR3 reads CASSIAVETQYF. The CDR3 DNA follows: TGTGCCAGCAGTATCGCGGTGGAGACCCAGTACTTC. The chain links TRBV2 to TRBJ2-5; no clear D gene. Per the germline V gene, CDR1 is SNHLY and CDR2 is FYNNEI. The CDR3 is 12 residues long. Trimming cost V 5 bases and J 5 bases, with 9 bases left between them.